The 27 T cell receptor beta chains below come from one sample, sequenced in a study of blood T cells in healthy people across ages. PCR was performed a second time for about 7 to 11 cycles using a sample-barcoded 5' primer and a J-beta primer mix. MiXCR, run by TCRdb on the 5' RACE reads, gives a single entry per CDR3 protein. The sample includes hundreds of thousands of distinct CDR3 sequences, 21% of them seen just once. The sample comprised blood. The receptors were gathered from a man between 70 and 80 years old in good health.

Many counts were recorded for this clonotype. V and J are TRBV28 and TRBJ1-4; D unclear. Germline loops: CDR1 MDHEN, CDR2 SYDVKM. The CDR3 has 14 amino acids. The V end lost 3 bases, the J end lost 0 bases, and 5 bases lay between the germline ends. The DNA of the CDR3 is TGTGCCAGCAGTTTCCCCGCAACTAATGAAAAACTGTTTTTT. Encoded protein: CASSFPATNEKLFF.

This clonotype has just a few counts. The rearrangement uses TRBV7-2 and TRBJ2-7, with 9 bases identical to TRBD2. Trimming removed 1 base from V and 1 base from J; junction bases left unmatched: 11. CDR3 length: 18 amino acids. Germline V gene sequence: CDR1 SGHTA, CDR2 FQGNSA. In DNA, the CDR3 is TGTGCCAGCAGCTTAGAATCTAGCGGGATTATAATATCCTACGAGCAGTACTTC. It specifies CASSLESSGIIISYEQYF.

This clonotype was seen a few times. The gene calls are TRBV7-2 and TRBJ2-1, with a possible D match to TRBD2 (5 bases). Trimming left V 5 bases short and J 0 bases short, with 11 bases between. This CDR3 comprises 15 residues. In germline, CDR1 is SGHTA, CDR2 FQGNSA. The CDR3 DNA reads TGTGCCAGCAGCGCTCGGAGGAGCTCCTACAATGAGCAGTTCTTC. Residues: CASSARRSSYNEQFF.

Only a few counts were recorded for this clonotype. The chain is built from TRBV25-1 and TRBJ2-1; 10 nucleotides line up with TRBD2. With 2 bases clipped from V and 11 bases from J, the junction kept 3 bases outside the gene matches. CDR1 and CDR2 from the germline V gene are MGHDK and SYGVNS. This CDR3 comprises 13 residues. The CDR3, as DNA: TGTGCCAGCAGTGAACCTAGCGGGAGAAAGCAGTTCTTC. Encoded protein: CASSEPSGRKQFF.

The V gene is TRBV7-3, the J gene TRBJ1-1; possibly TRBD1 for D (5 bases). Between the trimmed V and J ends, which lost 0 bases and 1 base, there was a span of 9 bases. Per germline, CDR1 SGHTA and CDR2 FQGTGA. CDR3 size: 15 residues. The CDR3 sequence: CASSLTPGPNTEAFF. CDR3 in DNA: TGTGCCAGCAGCTTAACCCCGGGGCCGAACACTGAAGCTTTCTTT. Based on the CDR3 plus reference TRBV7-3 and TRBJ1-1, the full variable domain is GAGVSQTPSNKVTEKGKYVELRCDPISGHTALYWYRQSLGQGPEFLIYFQGTGAADDSGLPNDRFFAVRPEGSVSTLKIQRTERGDSAVYLCASSLTPGPNTEAFFGQGTRLTVV.

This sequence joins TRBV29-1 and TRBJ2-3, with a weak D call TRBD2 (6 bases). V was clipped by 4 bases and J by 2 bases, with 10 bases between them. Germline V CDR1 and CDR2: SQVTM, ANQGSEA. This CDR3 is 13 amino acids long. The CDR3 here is CSVARDSTDTQYF. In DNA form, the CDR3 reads TGCAGCGTTGCCAGGGACTCCACAGATACGCAGTATTTT.

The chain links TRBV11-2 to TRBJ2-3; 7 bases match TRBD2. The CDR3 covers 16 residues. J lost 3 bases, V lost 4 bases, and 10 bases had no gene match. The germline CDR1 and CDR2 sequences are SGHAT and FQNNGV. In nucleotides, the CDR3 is TGTGCCAGCAGCTCCGGTGGGGGAGGGCCGACAGATACGCAGTATTTT. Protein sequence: CASSSGGGGPTDTQYF.

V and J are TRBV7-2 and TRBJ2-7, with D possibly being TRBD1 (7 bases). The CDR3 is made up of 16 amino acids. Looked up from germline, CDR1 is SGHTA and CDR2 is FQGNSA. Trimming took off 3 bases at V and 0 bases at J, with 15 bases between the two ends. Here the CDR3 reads CASSLRGQPSSYEQYF. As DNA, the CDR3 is TGTGCCAGCAGCTTGCGGGGACAGCCGAGCTCCTACGAGCAGTACTTC. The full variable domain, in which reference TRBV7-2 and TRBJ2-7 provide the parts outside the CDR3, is GAGVSQSPSNKVTEKGKDVELRCDPISGHTALYWYRQSLGQGLEFLIYFQGNSAPDKSGLPSDRFSAERTGGSVSTLTIQRTQQEDSAVYLCASSLRGQPSSYEQYFGPGTRLTVT.

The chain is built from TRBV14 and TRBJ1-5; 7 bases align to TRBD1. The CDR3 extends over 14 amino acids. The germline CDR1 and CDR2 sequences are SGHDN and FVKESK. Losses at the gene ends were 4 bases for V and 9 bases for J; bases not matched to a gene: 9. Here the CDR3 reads CASSPTGIGLPQHF. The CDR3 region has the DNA TGTGCCAGCAGCCCGACAGGGATCGGTCTGCCCCAGCATTTT.

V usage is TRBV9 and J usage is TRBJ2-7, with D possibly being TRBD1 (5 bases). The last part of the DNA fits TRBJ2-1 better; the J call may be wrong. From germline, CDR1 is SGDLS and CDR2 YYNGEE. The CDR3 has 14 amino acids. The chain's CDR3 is CASSVAGRDNEQFF. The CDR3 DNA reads TGTGCCAGCAGCGTAGCGGGCAGGGACAATGAGCAGTTCTTC.

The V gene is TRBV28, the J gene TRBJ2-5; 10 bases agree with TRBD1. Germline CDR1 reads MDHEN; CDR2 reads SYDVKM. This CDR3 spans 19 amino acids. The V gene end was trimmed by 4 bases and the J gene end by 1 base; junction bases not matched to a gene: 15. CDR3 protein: CASSYSGTGEGESQETQYF. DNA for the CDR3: TGTGCCAGCAGTTACTCAGGGACAGGGGAGGGGGAGTCCCAAGAGACCCAGTACTTC.

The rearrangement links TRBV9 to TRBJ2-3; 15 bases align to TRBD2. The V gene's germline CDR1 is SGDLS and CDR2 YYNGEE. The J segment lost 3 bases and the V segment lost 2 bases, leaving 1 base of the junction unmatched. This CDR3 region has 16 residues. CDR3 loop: CASSVGTSGRTDTQYF. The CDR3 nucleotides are TGTGCCAGCAGCGTCGGGACTAGCGGGAGGACAGATACGCAGTATTTT.

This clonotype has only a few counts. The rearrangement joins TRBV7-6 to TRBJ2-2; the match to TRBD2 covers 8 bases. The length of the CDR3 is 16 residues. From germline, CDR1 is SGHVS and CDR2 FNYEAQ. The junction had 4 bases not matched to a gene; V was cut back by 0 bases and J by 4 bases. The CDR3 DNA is TGTGCCAGCAGCTTAGCGCGGGGGGCGGGCACCGGGGAGCTGTTTTTT. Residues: CASSLARGAGTGELFF. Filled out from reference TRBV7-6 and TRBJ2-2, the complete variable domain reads GAGVSQSPRYKVTKRGQDVALRCDPISGHVSLYWYRQALGQGPEFLTYFNYEAQQDKSGLPNDRFSAERPEGSISTLTIQRTEQRDSAMYRCASSLARGAGTGELFFGEGSRLTVL.

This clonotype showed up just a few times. CDR3 nucleotide sequence: TGCAGTGCCCGCTCGGGCGATTATAGCAATCAGCCCCAGCATTTT. Protein: CSARSGDYSNQPQHF. The chain uses TRBV20-1 and TRBJ1-5; D remains ambiguous. CDR1 and CDR2 (germline): DFQATT, SNEGSKA (reference sequence). Trimming pared 6 bases from V and 0 bases from J, leaving 15 bases between. This CDR3 has 15 residues.

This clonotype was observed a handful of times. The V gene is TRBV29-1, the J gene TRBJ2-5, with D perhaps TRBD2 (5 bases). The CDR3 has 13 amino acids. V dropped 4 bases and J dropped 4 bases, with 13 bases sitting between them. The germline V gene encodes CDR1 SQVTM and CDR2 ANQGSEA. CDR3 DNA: TGCAGCGTTGTATCGGTTGCGGGAGAGACCCAGTACTTC. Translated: CSVVSVAGETQYF.

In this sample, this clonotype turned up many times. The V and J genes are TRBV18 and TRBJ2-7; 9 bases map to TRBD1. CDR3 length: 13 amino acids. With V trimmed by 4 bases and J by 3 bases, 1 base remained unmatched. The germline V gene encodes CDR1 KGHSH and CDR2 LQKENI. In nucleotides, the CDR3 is TGTGCCAGCTCACGGGACAGGGTCTACGAGCAGTACTTC. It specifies CASSRDRVYEQYF.

This CDR3 reads CASQQTGELFF. CDR3 nucleotides: TGTGCCTCCCAGCAAACCGGGGAGCTGTTTTTT. The chain combines TRBV28 with TRBJ2-2, with D unclear. Germline values: CDR1 MDHEN, CDR2 SYDVKM. The CDR3 sequence is 11 residues long. V was trimmed by 11 bases and J by 5 bases, leaving 9 bases between them. Variable domain in full (rest from reference TRBV28 and TRBJ2-2): DVKVTQSSRYLVKRTGEKVFLECVQDMDHENMFWYRQDPGLGLRLIYFSYDVKMKEKGDIPEGYSVSREKKERFSLILESASTNQTSMYLCASQQTGELFFGEGSRLTVL.

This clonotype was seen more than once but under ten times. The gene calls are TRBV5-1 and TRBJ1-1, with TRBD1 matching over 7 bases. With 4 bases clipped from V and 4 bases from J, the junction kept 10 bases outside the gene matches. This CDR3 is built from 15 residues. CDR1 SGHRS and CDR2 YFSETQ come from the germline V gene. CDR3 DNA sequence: TGCGCCAGCAGCACAGGGACAGCGAGGCGCACTGAAGCTTTCTTT. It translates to CASSTGTARRTEAFF.

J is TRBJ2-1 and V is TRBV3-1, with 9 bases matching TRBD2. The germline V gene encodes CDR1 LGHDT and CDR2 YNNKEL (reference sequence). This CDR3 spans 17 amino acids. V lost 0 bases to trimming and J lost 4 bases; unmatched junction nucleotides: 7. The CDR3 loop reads CASSQDPRAGGYNEQFF. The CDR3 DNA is TGTGCCAGCAGCCAAGATCCGCGAGCGGGGGGATACAATGAGCAGTTCTTC.

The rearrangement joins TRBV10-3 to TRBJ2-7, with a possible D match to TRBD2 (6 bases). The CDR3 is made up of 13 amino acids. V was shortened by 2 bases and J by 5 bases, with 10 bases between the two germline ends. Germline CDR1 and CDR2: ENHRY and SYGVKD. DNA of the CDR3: TGTGCCATCAGTGAGGGGGTAGCGGACGAGCAGTACTTC. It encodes CAISEGVADEQYF.

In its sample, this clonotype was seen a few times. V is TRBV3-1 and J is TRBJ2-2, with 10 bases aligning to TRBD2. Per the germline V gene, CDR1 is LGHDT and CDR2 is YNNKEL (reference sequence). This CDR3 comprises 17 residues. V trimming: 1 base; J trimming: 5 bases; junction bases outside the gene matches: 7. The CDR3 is CASSQATSGFGTGELFF. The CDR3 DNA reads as TGTGCCAGCAGCCAAGCGACTAGCGGGTTCGGGACCGGGGAGCTGTTTTTT.

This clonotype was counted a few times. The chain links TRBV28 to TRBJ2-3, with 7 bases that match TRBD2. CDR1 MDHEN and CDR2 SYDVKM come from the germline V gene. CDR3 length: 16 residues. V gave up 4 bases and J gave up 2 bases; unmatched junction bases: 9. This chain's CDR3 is CASSSLGLAATDTQYF. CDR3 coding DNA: TGTGCCAGCAGTTCACTCGGGCTAGCGGCCACAGATACGCAGTATTTT.

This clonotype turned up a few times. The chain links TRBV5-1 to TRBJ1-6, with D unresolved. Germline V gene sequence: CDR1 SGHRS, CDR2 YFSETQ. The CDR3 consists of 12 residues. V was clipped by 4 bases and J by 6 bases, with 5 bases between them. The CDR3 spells CASSTSNSPLHF. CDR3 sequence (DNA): TGCGCCAGCAGCACCTCTAATTCACCCCTCCACTTT.

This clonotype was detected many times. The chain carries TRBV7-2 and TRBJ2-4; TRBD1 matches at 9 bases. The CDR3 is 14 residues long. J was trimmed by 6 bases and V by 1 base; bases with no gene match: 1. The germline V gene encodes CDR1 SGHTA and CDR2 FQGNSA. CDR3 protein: CASSLGGQGNIQYF. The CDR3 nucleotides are TGTGCCAGCAGCTTAGGGGGACAGGGAAACATTCAGTACTTC.

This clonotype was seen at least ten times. This CDR3 is CSARDSGRGGAYNEQFF. CDR3 nucleotide sequence: TGCAGTGCTAGAGATTCAGGGAGGGGGGGGGCCTACAATGAGCAGTTCTTC. The chain carries TRBV20-1 and TRBJ2-1; a weak D match, TRBD2 (7 bases). Per the germline V gene, CDR1 is DFQATT and CDR2 is SNEGSKA (reference sequence). The CDR3 is 17 residues long. V lost 0 bases and J lost 2, with 17 bases in between.

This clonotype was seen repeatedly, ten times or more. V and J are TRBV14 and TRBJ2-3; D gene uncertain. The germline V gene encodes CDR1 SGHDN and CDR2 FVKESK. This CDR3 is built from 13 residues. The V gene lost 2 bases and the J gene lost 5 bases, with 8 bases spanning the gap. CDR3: CASSQSARDTQYF. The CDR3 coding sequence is TGTGCCAGCAGCCAATCGGCGAGAGATACGCAGTATTTT.

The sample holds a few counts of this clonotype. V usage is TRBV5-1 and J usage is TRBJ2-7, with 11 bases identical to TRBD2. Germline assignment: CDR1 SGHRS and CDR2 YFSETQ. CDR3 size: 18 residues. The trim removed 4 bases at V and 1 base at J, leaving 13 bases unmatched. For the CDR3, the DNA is TGCGCCAGCAGCCCATGGTTAGCGGGAGGGGAGAGTTCCTACGAGCAGTACTTC. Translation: CASSPWLAGGESSYEQYF.